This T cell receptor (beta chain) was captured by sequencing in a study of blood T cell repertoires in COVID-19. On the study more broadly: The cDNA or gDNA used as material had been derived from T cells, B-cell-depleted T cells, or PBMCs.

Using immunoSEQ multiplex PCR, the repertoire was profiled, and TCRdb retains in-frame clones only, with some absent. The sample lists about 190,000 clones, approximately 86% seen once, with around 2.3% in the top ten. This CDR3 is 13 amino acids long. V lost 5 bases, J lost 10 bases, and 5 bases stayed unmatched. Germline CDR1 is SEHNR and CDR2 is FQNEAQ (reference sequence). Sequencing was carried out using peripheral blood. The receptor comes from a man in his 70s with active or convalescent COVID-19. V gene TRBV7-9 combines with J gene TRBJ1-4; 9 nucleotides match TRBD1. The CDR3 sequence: CASSPTGGGKLFF. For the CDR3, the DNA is TGTGCCAGCAGCCCCACAGGGGGCGGAAAACTGTTTTTT.